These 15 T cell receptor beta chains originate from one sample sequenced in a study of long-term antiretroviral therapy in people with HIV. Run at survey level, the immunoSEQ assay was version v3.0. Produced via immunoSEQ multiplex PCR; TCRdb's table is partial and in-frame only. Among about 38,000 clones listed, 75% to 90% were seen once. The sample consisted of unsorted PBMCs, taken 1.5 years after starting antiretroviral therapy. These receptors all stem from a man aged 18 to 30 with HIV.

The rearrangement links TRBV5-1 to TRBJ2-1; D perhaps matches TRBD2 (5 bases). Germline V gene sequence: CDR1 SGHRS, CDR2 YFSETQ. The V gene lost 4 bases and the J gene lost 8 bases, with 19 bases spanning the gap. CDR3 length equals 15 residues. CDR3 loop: CASSEIATQRDEQFF. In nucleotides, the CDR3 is TGCGCCAGCAGCGAGATAGCTACCCAGAGGGATGAGCAGTTCTTC.

The CDR3 spells CASSQEGASGSYEQYF. The CDR3 coding sequence is TGTGCCAGCAGCCAAGAGGGGGCTAGCGGGAGTTACGAGCAGTACTTC. The gene calls are TRBV4-2 and TRBJ2-7, with TRBD2 identical over 10 bases. The CDR3 has 16 residues. The V and J ends lost 0 bases and 4 bases, in that order; junction bases with no gene match: 6. The V gene's germline CDR1 is LGHNA and CDR2 YNFKEQ.

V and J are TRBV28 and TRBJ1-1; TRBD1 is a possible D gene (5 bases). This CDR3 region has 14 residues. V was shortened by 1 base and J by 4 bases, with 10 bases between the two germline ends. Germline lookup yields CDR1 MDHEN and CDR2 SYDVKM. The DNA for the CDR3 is TGTGCCAGCAGTTTATTAGGGGTGACCACTGAAGCTTTCTTT. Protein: CASSLLGVTTEAFF.

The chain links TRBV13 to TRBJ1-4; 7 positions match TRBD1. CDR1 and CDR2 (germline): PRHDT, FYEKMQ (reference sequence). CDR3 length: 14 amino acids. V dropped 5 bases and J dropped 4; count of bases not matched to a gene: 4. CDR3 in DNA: TGTGCCAGCAGCGTCCGGGACAGTAATGAAAAACTGTTTTTT. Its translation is CASSVRDSNEKLFF. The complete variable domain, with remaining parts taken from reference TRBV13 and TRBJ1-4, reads AAGVIQSPRHLIKEKRETATLKCYPIPRHDTVYWYQQGPGQDPQFLISFYEKMQSDKGSIPDRFSAQQFSDYHSELNMSSLELGDSALYFCASSVRDSNEKLFFGSGTQLSVL.

CDR3 amino acids: CASKTETDYGYTF. CDR3 nucleotides: TGTGCCAGCAAGACGGAAACTGACTATGGCTACACCTTC. The chain is built from TRBV7-2 and TRBJ1-2; no reliable D call. Germline CDR1 and CDR2: SGHTA and FQGNSA. This CDR3 region has 13 residues. V was pared by 7 bases and J by 3 bases, with 12 bases between. Variable domain in full (rest from reference TRBV7-2 and TRBJ1-2): GAGVSQSPSNKVTEKGKDVELRCDPISGHTALYWYRQSLGQGLEFLIYFQGNSAPDKSGLPSDRFSAERTGGSVSTLTIQRTQQEDSAVYLCASKTETDYGYTFGSGTRLTVV.

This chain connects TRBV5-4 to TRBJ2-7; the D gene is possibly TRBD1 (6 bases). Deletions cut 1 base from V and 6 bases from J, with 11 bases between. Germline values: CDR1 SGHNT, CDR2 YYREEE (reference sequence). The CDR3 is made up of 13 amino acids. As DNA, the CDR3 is TGTGCCAGCAGCTTGTGGGGACAAGTCGAGCAGTACTTC. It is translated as CASSLWGQVEQYF. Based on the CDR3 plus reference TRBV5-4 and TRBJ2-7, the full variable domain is ETGVTQSPTHLIKTRGQQVTLRCSSQSGHNTVSWYQQALGQGPQFIFQYYREEENGRGNFPPRFSGLQFPNYSSELNVNALELDDSALYLCASSLWGQVEQYFGPGTRLTVT.

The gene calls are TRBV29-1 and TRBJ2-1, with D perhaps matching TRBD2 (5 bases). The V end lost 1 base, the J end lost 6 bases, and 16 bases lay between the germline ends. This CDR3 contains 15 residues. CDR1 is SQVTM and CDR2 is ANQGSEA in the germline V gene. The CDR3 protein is CSVEARTEALNEQFF. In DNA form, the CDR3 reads TGCAGCGTTGAAGCCCGGACGGAGGCCCTCAATGAGCAGTTCTTC.

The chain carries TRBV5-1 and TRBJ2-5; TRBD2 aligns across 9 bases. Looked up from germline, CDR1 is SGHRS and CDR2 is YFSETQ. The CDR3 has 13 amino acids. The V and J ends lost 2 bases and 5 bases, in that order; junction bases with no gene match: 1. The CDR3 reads CASSFSGGETQYF. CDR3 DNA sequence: TGCGCCAGCAGCTTCAGCGGGGGGGAGACCCAGTACTTC.

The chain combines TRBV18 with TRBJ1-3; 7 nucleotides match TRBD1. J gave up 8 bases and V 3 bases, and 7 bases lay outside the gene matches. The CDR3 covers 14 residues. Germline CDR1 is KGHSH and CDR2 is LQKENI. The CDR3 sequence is CASSPPPGGYTIYF. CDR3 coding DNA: TGTGCCAGCTCACCCCCCCCAGGGGGGTACACCATATATTTT. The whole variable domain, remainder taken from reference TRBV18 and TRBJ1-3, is NAGVMQNPRHLVRRRGQEARLRCSPMKGHSHVYWYRQLPEEGLKFMVYLQKENIIDESGMPKERFSAEFPKEGPSILRIQQVVRGDSAAYFCASSPPPGGYTIYFGEGSWLTVV.

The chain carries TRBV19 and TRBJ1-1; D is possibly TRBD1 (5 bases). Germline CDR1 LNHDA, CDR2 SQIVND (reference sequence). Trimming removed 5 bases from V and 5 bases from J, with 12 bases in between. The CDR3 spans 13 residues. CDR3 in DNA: TGTGCCAGTAGTCCCTCAAGGGGTACTGAAGCTTTCTTT. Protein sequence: CASSPSRGTEAFF.

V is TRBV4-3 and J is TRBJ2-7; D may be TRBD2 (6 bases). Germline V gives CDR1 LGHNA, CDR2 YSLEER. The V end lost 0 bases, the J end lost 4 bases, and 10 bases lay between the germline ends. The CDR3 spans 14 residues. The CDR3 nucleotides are TGCGCCAGCAGCCAAGATCTGGGAGGTTACGAGCAGTACTTC. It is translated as CASSQDLGGYEQYF.

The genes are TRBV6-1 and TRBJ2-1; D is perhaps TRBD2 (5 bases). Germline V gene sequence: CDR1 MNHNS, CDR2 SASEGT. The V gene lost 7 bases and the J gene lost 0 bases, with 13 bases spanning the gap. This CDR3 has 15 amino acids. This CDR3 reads CASTLGDDSYNEQFF. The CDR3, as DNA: TGTGCCAGCACCCTGGGAGATGACTCCTACAATGAGCAGTTCTTC.

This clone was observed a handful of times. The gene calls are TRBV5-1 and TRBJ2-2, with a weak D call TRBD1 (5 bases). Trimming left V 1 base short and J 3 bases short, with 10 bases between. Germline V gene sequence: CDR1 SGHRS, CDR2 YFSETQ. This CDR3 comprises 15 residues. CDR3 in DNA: TGCGCCAGCAGCTTGAGCAGGGCGGACACCGGGGAGCTGTTTTTT. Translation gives CASSLSRADTGELFF.

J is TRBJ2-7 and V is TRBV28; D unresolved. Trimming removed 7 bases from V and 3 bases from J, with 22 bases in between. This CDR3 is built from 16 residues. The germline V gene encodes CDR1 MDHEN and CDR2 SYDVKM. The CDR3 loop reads CASNQGGTPADYEQYF. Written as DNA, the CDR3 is TGTGCCAGCAACCAAGGTGGTACTCCAGCCGACTACGAGCAGTACTTC.

The chain's CDR3 is CASSFTGDTEAFF. CDR3 nucleotide sequence: TGTGCCAGCAGTTTCACAGGGGACACTGAAGCTTTCTTT. The rearrangement links TRBV27 to TRBJ1-1; 7 nucleotides line up with TRBD1. The V gene end was trimmed by 3 bases and the J gene end by 3 bases; junction bases not matched to a gene: 1. Germline values: CDR1 MNHEY, CDR2 SMNVEV (reference sequence). The CDR3 is 13 amino acids.